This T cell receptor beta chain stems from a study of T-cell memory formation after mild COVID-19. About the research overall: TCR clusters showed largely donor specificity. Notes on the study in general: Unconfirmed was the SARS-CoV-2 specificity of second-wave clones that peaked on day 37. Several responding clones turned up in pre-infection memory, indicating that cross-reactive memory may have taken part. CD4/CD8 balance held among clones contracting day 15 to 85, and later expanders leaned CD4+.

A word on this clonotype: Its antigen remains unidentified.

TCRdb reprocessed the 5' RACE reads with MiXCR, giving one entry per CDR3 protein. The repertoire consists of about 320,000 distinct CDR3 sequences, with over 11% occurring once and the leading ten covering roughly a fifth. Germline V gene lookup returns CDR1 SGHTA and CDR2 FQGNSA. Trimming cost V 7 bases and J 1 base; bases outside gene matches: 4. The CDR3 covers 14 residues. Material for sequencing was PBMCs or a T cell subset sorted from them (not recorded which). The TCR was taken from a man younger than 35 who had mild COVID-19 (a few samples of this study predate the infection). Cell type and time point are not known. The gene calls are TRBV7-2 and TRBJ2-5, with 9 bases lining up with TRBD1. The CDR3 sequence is CASTSTGGQETQYF. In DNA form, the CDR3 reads TGTGCCAGCACCTCGACAGGGGGCCAAGAGACCCAGTACTTC.